The rows below give T cell receptor beta chains drawn from one sample of a study of blood T cells in healthy people across ages. TCRdb redid the calling of the 5' RACE reads with MiXCR, one entry per CDR3 protein. The data hold around 1,000,000 distinct CDR3 sequences, with approximately 25% observed a single time. This same sample was also part of a study on T cells of mothers and their children.

Sequencing was carried out using blood. The source is a girl aged 2-10 years in good health. The CDR3 runs from the conserved cysteine through the conserved F or W. Clone size, where shown, is once, few, many, or a class for clones that have expanded.

j_gene	v_gene	abundance	CDR3aa
TRBJ2-3	TRBV15	-	CATSRQLLGQGASDTQYF
TRBJ2-1	TRBV2	few	CASSDLAGSYNGQFF
TRBJ1-5	TRBV15	few	CATSSLAGAQPQHF
TRBJ2-1	TRBV20-1	few	CSQQAEGGEQFF
TRBJ1-6	TRBV11-2	few	CASSLIGAEGGRSYNSPLHF
TRBJ1-5	TRBV12-5	-	CASGPGTASNQPQHF
TRBJ1-1	TRBV27	-	CASANMGTGQFF
TRBJ2-3	TRBV20-1	-	CRATGLAGVTDTQYF
TRBJ2-3	TRBV7-2	-	CASSRRPGDLDTQYF
TRBJ1-2	TRBV2	-	CASRVGGPNYGYTF
TRBJ2-7	TRBV12-5	-	CASGLADNPYEQYF
TRBJ1-2	TRBV5-1	-	CASSPASCGYTF
TRBJ1-5	TRBV10-3	-	CAIRTDSNQPQHF
TRBJ2-1	TRBV19	few	CASSDSGSFNEQFF
TRBJ1-2	TRBV6-6	few	CASSYSSGLSDGYTF
TRBJ1-2	TRBV7-3	-	CASSTHGTGGGYTF
TRBJ1-1	TRBV29-1	few	CSVPARGTEAFF
TRBJ2-3	TRBV6-2/TRBV6-3	-	CASSPGLGVTDTQYF
TRBJ2-7	TRBV7-6	-	CASSPETSGPAGYEQYF
TRBJ2-1	TRBV27	few	CASNPGVSSYNEQFF
TRBJ1-2	TRBV20-1	few	CSARGGWLGYTF
TRBJ2-3	TRBV6-4	-	CASSDSGVDSTDTQYF
TRBJ2-3	TRBV7-9	-	CASSPREAGGEDTQYF
TRBJ2-1	TRBV29-1	few	CSVEGAPSSYNEQFF
TRBJ2-7	TRBV10-3	-	CAISSREGLGFEQYF
TRBJ1-5	TRBV5-6	-	CASSLAQGAYQPQHF
TRBJ2-3	TRBV24-1	-	CATSDVTSGTFGQYF
TRBJ1-4	TRBV29-1	few	CSVAQGDEKLFF
TRBJ1-6	TRBV12-3/TRBV12-4	-	CASSLDLGGNSPLHF
TRBJ2-2	TRBV20-1	few	CSARAPTGGSTGELFF
TRBJ2-1	TRBV7-3	few	CASSLTFQGAQFF
TRBJ2-1	TRBV4-1	few	CASSQDPLAITYNEQFF
-	TRBV19	-	CASCDRAGEQFF
-	TRBV7-2	few	CASSLDLTTYEQYF
TRBJ2-5	TRBV24-1	few	CATGDPQGTGGRETQYF
TRBJ2-1	TRBV3-1	-	CASSQDSSGIYNEQFF
TRBJ2-1	TRBV10-3	-	CAISGATGTDSYNEQFF
TRBJ2-7	TRBV20-1	once	CSATGQGPYEQYF
TRBJ2-1	TRBV19	-	CASSLGGTDYNEQFF
TRBJ2-2	TRBV29-1	-	CSVDSRNTGELFF
TRBJ1-1	TRBV24-1	-	CATSVSTGQNTEAFF
TRBJ2-5	TRBV6-5	-	CASSYSKEMETQYF
TRBJ1-6	TRBV5-1	-	CASSLEGASNSPLHF
TRBJ2-1	TRBV13	-	CASSYPSGQQFF
TRBJ2-7	TRBV4-2	-	CASSPTQQSSYEQYF
-	TRBV27	-	CASSFGGSAYEQYF
TRBJ1-6	TRBV5-4	few	CASSFGGPLHF
-	TRBV5-1	few	CASSLETSGIRFSDNEQFF